The present T cell receptor (beta chain) was sequenced within a study of cytomegalovirus exposure and HLA in healthy donors. Study results and limitations: The listing of 150 to 200 TCR beta chains classed them as cytomegalovirus-associated. A few chains tied to CMV proved CMV antigen-specific in vitro. There were some public TCRs occurring in many donors, but most TCR sequences were rare.

The CDR3 is made up of 16 amino acids. V was pared by 0 bases and J by 2 bases, with 3 bases of the junction left unmatched. CDR1 is SGDLS, CDR2 YYNGEE, per germline. Clones were read by immunoSEQ multiplex PCR, and TCRdb kept only the in-frame ones, dropping some. The sample shows fewer than 300,000 clones, 88% of them seen only once. With regard to this clone: The target antigen is unknown.

Specimen: PBMCs. This TCR came from a young woman in good health and CMV-seronegative. The V call is TRBV9, the J call TRBJ2-1; TRBD2 matches 9 bases. The CDR3 sequence: CASSVALAGTYNEQFF. Here the CDR3 DNA reads TGTGCCAGCAGCGTAGCACTAGCGGGTACCTACAATGAGCAGTTCTTC.